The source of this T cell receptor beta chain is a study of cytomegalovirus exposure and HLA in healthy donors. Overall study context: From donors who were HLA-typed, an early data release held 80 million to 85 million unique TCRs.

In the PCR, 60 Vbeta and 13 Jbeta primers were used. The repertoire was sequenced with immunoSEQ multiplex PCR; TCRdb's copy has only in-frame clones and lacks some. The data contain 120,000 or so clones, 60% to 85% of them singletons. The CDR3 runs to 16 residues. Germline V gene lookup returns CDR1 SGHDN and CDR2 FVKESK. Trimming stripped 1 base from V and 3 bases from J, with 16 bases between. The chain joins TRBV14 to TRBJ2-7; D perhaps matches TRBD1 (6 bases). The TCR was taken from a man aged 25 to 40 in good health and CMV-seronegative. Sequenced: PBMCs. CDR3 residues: CASSQVGSGHLYEQYF. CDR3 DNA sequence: TGTGCCAGCAGCCAAGTTGGATCGGGACATCTCTACGAGCAGTACTTC.